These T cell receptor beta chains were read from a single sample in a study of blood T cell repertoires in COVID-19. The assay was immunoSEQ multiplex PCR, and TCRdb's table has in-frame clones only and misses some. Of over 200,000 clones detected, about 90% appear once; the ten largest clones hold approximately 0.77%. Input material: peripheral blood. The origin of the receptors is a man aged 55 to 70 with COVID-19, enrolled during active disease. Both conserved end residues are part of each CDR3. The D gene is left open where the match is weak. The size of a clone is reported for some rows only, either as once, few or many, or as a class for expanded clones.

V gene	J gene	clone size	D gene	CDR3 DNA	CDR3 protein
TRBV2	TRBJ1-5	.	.	TGTGCCAGCAGTCTTCAGGGGTTGAGCAATCAGCCCCAGCATTTT	CASSLQGLSNQPQHF
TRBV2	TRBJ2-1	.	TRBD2	TGTGCCAGCACCGAAGGAACTAGCGGGATAGATGAGCAGTTCTTC	CASTEGTSGIDEQFF
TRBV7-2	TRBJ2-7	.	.	TGTGCCAGCAGCCCCTACAGGTTCTACGAGCAGTACTTC	CASSPYRFYEQYF
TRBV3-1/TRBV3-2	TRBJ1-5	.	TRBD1	TGTGCCAGCAGCCAAGCAGGGGGAAGCAATCAGCCCCAGCATTTT	CASSQAGGSNQPQHF
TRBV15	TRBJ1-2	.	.	TGTGCCACCAGCGGTACAGGGTATAACTATGGCTACACCTTC	CATSGTGYNYGYTF
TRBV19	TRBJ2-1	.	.	TGTGCCAGTACCAAAAGTCCGGGAGCAGTTATCTCCTACAATGAGCAGTTCTTC	CASTKSPGAVISYNEQFF
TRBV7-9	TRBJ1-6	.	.	TGTGCCAGCAGCTTGCGGGGGCAGAATTCACCCCTCCACTTT	CASSLRGQNSPLHF
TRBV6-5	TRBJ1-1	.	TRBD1	TGTGCCAGCAGGCCGGGACAGGGAGGAACTGAAGCTTTCTTT	CASRPGQGGTEAFF
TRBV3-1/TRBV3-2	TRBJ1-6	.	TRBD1	TGTGCCAGCAGCCCAGGGACAGGGAGGTCACCCCTCCACTTT	CASSPGTGRSPLHF
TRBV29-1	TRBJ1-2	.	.	TGCAGCGTTGCGTGGGACAAGGTCGAATATGGCTACACCTTC	CSVAWDKVEYGYTF
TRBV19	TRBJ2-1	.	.	TGTGCCAGTGCCCAGACAGTTCCTCACAATGAGCAGTTCTTC	CASAQTVPHNEQFF
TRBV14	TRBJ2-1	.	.	TGTGCCAGCAGCCCCAGACAGGTCACCCGATCCTACAATGAGCAGTTCTTC	CASSPRQVTRSYNEQFF
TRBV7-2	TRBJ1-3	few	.	TGTGCCAGCAGCTTAGTCTCGACAGGAGGAAACACCATATATTTT	CASSLVSTGGNTIYF
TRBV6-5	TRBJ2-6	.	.	TGTGCCAGCAGTTACCGGGTGACTGGGGCCAACGTCCTGACTTTC	CASSYRVTGANVLTF
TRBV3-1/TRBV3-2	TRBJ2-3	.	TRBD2	TGTGCCAGCAGCCAAGATCCAGTAGCGGGAGGGACAGATACGCAGTATTTT	CASSQDPVAGGTDTQYF
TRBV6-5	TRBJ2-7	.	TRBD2	TGTGCCAGCAGTTACCGGGGACTAGCGGGATACTACGAGCAGTACTTC	CASSYRGLAGYYEQYF
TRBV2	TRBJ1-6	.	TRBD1	TGTGCCAGCAGTGAAGTGGACAGGGTTAATTCACCCCTCCACTTT	CASSEVDRVNSPLHF
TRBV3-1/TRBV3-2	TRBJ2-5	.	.	TGTGCCAGCAGCCGAGGGGGCCTGGGAGGAGTACAAGAGACCCAGTACTTC	CASSRGGLGGVQETQYF
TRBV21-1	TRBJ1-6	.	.	TGTGCCAGCAGCAAAAGGTACAGCTATAATTCACCCCTCCACTTT	CASSKRYSYNSPLHF
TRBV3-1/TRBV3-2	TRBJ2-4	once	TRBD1	TGTGCCAGCAGCTCCCGACAGGGGGCTACGGGTAGGAACATTCAGTACTTC	CASSSRQGATGRNIQYF
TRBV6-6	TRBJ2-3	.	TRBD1	TGTGCCAGCAGTTACGCCACAGGGGGCCGCACAGATACGCAGTATTTT	CASSYATGGRTDTQYF
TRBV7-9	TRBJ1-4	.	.	TGTGCCAGCAGCTTATCTATGACAACTAATGAAAAACTGTTTTTT	CASSLSMTTNEKLFF
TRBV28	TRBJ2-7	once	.	TGTGCCAGCATCCCGAGGAGACCGAACTACGAGCAGTACTTC	CASIPRRPNYEQYF
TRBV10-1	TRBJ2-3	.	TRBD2	TGCGCCAGCAGTGAGCCCGGGACTAGCGGGTCCACAGATACGCAGTATTTT	CASSEPGTSGSTDTQYF
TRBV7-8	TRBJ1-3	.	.	TGTGCCAGCAGCTTTTTAGATGGAAACACCATATATTTT	CASSFLDGNTIYF
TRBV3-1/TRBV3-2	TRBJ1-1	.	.	TGTGCCAGCAGCCAAGTTACACTACTTTCTCCCGAGAACACTGAAGCTTTCTTT	CASSQVTLLSPENTEAFF
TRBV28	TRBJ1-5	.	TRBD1	TGTGCCAGCAGTTCGACAGGGACTCAGCCCCAGCATTTT	CASSSTGTQPQHF
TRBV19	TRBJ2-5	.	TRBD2	TGTGCCAGTAGTAATCGGGCGGGAGTCGGAGAGACCCAGTACTTC	CASSNRAGVGETQYF
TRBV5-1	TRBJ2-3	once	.	TGCGCCAGACCCTATCAGAGTCAGGGGCACCCACACACCGATACGCAGTATTTT	CARPYQSQGHPHTDTQYF
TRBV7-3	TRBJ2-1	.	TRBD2	TGTGCCAGCTCTCGGGGGGGAGGCAATGAGCAGTTCTTC	CASSRGGGNEQFF
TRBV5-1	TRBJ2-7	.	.	TGCGCCAGCAGCTTGCGTATTAGGGCAGGGAATAGCGAGCAGTACTTC	CASSLRIRAGNSEQYF
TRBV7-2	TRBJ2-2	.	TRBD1	TGTGCCAGCAGCTTAGTAGGGGGCTTGAACGGGGAGCTGTTTTTT	CASSLVGGLNGELFF
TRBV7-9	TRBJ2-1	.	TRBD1	TGTGCCAGCAGCAGCTGGACAGGGGGGAATGAGCAGTTCTTC	CASSSWTGGNEQFF
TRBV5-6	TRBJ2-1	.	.	TGTGCCAGCAGCTTGCTCAGGGGCCGTAACAATGAGCAGTTCTTC	CASSLLRGRNNEQFF
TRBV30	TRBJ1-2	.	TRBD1	TGTGCCTACAAACAGGGGAGCTATGGCTACACCTTC	CAYKQGSYGYTF
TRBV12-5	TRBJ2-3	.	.	TGTGCTAGTGCCCTCACAGATACGCAGTATTTT	CASALTDTQYF
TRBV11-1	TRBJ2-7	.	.	TGTGCCAGCAGCTTAGGGCACGAGCAGTACTTC	CASSLGHEQYF
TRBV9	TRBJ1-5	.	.	TGTGCCAGCAGCGTAGCTCCGAATCAGCCCCAGCATTTT	CASSVAPNQPQHF
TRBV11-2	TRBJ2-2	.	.	TGTGCCAGCAGCCCTCGACAGGGAGGTTCCGGGGAGCTGTTTTTT	CASSPRQGGSGELFF
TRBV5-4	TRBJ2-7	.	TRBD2	TGTGCCAGCAGCCCCGGACTAGCGGGAGGACAATCCTACGAGCAGTACTTC	CASSPGLAGGQSYEQYF
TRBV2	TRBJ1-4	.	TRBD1	TGTGCCAGCAGTGAATCAGGGGGAACTAATGAAAAACTGTTTTTT	CASSESGGTNEKLFF
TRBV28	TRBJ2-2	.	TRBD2	TGTGCCAGCAGAGAACTAGCGGGAGGCTCCGGGGAGCTGTTTTTT	CASRELAGGSGELFF
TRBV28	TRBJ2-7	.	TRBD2	TGTGCCAGCAGCCCCTGGGGAGGGAGCTCCTACGAGCAGTACTTC	CASSPWGGSSYEQYF
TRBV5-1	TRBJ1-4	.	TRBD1	TGCGCCAGCTCGACGGACAGGGGCAACGAAAAACTGTTTTTT	CASSTDRGNEKLFF